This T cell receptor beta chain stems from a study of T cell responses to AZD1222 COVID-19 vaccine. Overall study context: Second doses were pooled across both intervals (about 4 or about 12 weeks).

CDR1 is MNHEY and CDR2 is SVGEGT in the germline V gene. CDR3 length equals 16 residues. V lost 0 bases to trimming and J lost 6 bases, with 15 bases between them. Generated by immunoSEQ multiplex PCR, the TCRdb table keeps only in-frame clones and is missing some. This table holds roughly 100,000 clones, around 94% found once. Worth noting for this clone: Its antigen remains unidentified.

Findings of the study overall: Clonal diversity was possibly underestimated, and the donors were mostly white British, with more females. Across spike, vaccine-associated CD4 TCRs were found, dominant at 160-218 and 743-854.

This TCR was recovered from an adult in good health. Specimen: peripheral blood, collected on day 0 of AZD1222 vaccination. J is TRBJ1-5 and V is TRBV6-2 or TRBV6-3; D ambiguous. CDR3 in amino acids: CASSYSPAGILQPQHF. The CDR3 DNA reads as TGTGCCAGCAGTTACTCCCCTGCGGGGATTCTTCAGCCCCAGCATTTT.